The rows below give T cell receptor beta chains drawn from one sample of a study of blood T cells in healthy people across ages. TCRdb re-analysed the 5' RACE reads in MiXCR, keeping a single row per CDR3 protein. The sample holds about 970,000 distinct CDR3 sequences, approximately 50% seen once. Sequenced input: blood. The receptors shown here come from a woman aged 55-75 years in good health. The CDR3 runs from the conserved cysteine through the conserved F or W. Fields, in order: clone size, D gene, V gene, CDR3 length, J gene, CDR3 DNA, CDR3 protein. The D gene is left open where the match is weak. Clone size, where shown, is once, few, many, or a class for clones that have expanded.

abundance: .; d_gene: .; v_gene: TRBV4-3; len: 17; j_gene: TRBJ2-4; CDR3nt: TGCGCCAGCAGCCAAGACCTTCCAGTGGGAAGCAAAAACATTCAGTACTTC; CDR3aa: CASSQDLPVGSKNIQYF
abundance: few; d_gene: TRBD2; v_gene: TRBV7-2; len: 15; j_gene: TRBJ2-1; CDR3nt: TGTGCCAGCAGCGCCCTAGCGGGAGTGGGGAATGAGCAGTTCTTC; CDR3aa: CASSALAGVGNEQFF
abundance: .; d_gene: .; v_gene: TRBV7-2; len: 13; j_gene: TRBJ2-7; CDR3nt: TGTGCCAGCAGCTTACAAGCGGCCTACGAGCAGTACTTC; CDR3aa: CASSLQAAYEQYF
abundance: few; d_gene: .; v_gene: TRBV6-6; len: 14; j_gene: TRBJ2-7; CDR3nt: TGTGCCAGCACCGCCGGTTGGGGGGTTGGCGAGCAGTACTTC; CDR3aa: CASTAGWGVGEQYF
abundance: .; d_gene: TRBD2; v_gene: TRBV7-2; len: 16; j_gene: TRBJ2-1; CDR3nt: TGTGCCAGCAGCTTAGCGTCAGCGGGAGCTGGGTATGAGCAGTTCTTC; CDR3aa: CASSLASAGAGYEQFF
abundance: .; d_gene: .; v_gene: TRBV5-1; len: 15; j_gene: TRBJ2-5; CDR3nt: TGCGCCAGCAGCTTTGACGGGTCGGGAGCAGAGACCCAGTACTTC; CDR3aa: CASSFDGSGAETQYF
abundance: .; d_gene: .; v_gene: TRBV29-1; len: 13; j_gene: TRBJ2-2; CDR3nt: TGCTGCGTGGGGCAGGTCAATTCCGGGGAGCTGTTTTTT; CDR3aa: CCVGQVNSGELFF
abundance: few; d_gene: .; v_gene: TRBV28; len: 17; j_gene: TRBJ2-7; CDR3nt: TGTGCCAGCAGCTTTACGGCTGGACCGGGCTCACCCCACGAGCAGTACTTC; CDR3aa: CASSFTAGPGSPHEQYF
abundance: .; d_gene: .; v_gene: TRBV5-1; len: 14; j_gene: TRBJ1-1; CDR3nt: TGCGCCAGCAGCTCGACAGCGATGAACACTGAAGCTTTCTTT; CDR3aa: CASSSTAMNTEAFF
abundance: few; d_gene: .; v_gene: TRBV10-3; len: 13; j_gene: TRBJ1-5; CDR3nt: TGTGCTGCAGGGACGGGGACCAATCAGCCCCAGCATTTT; CDR3aa: CAAGTGTNQPQHF
abundance: .; d_gene: TRBD1; v_gene: TRBV2; len: 16; j_gene: TRBJ2-1; CDR3nt: TGTGCCAGCAGTACTCGGACAGGAACTGGATTTGGGGAGCAGTTCTTC; CDR3aa: CASSTRTGTGFGEQFF
abundance: .; d_gene: .; v_gene: TRBV5-6; len: 11; j_gene: TRBJ1-2; CDR3nt: TGTGCCAGCAGCAACCCGAGGTTCTACACCTTC; CDR3aa: CASSNPRFYTF
abundance: .; d_gene: .; v_gene: TRBV20-1; len: 13; j_gene: TRBJ2-1; CDR3nt: TGCAGTGCTAGAGATCTAAATTACAATGAGCAGTTCTTC; CDR3aa: CSARDLNYNEQFF
abundance: .; d_gene: .; v_gene: TRBV6-2/TRBV6-3; len: 17; j_gene: TRBJ2-3; CDR3nt: TGTGCCAGCAACGGCGTGGGGGTAGGGAAAAACACAGATACGCAGTATTTT; CDR3aa: CASNGVGVGKNTDTQYF
abundance: .; d_gene: .; v_gene: TRBV29-1; len: 12; j_gene: TRBJ1-2; CDR3nt: TGCAGCGCCAGCCGGACAGAATACGGCTACACCTTC; CDR3aa: CSASRTEYGYTF
abundance: .; d_gene: TRBD1; v_gene: TRBV20-1; len: 13; j_gene: TRBJ1-1; CDR3nt: TGCAGTGCTTCCCAGGGGGGTAACACTGAAGCTTTCTTT; CDR3aa: CSASQGGNTEAFF